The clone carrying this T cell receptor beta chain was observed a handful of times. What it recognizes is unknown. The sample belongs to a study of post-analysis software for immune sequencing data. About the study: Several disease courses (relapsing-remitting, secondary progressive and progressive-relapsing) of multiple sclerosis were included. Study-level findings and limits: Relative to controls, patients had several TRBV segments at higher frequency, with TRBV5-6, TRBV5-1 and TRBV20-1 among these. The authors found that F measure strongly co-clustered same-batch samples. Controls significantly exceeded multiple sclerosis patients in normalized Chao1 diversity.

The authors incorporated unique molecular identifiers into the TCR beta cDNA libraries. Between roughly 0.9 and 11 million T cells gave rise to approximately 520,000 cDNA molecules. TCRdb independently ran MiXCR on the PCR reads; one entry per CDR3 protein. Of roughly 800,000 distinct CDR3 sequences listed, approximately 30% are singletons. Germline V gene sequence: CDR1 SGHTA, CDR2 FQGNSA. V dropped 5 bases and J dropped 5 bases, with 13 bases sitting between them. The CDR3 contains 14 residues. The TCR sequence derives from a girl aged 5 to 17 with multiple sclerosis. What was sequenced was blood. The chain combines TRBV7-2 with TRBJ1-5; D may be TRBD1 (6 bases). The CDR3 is CASSDQGPDQPQHF. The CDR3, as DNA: TGTGCCAGCAGCGACCAGGGGCCTGATCAGCCCCAGCATTTT.